Each of the 5 T cell receptor beta chains below was sequenced from the same sample in a study of Ad26.COV2.S vaccination and SARS-CoV-2 variants. This table comes from immunoSEQ multiplex PCR, and its TCRdb copy is limited to in-frame clones, with some not included. The repertoire holds some 450,000 clones, with less than 95% as singletons. Treatment meaning: around 19 received Ad26.COV2.S at low or high dose, single or two shots; about 5 received placebo; per-sample allocation not given. Sampling was performed 63 days after the first vaccine or placebo injection. The source material was peripheral blood, sampled in a trial of Ad26.COV2.S vaccine versus placebo. These receptors were collected from a person between 18 and 65 years old who received the Ad26.COV2.S COVID-19 vaccine or a placebo.

The chain carries TRBV6-4 and TRBJ2-1; weak D call: TRBD2 (7 bases). Trimming stripped 5 bases from V and 6 bases from J, with 14 bases between. This CDR3 comprises 14 residues. Germline CDR1 and CDR2: MRHNA and SNTAGT. Written as DNA, the CDR3 is TGTGCCAGCAGTCGGGAGGAGGACAGCAATGAGCAGTTCTTC. Its protein product is CASSREEDSNEQFF.

The V call is TRBV2, the J call TRBJ2-1; 8 nucleotides align to TRBD2. This CDR3 comprises 16 residues. After removal of 7 bases from V and 4 bases from J, the junction contained 12 bases not matched to a gene. Germline V CDR1 and CDR2: SNHLY, FYNNEI. Here the CDR3 reads CASTLGAGVGYNEQFF. The CDR3 region has the DNA TGTGCCAGCACCCTAGGAGCGGGAGTCGGTTACAATGAGCAGTTCTTC. The whole variable domain, filled in from reference TRBV2 and TRBJ2-1, reads EPEVTQTPSHQVTQMGQEVILRCVPISNHLYFYWYRQILGQKVEFLVSFYNNEISEKSEIFDDQFSVERPDGSNFTLKIRSTKLEDSAMYFCASTLGAGVGYNEQFFGPGTRLTVL.

The chain couples TRBV29-1 to TRBJ2-1, with D possibly matching TRBD2 (6 bases). The germline CDR1 and CDR2 sequences are SQVTM and ANQGSEA. V lost 5 bases to trimming and J lost 1 base, with 9 bases between them. The CDR3 runs to 13 residues. As DNA, the CDR3 is TGCAGCGTTCGGAGGGGATCCTACAATGAGCAGTTCTTC. Translating gives CSVRRGSYNEQFF.

The chain joins TRBV9 to TRBJ2-1; TRBD2 might be the D (7 bases). The CDR3 totals 13 residues. Germline V CDR1 and CDR2: SGDLS, YYNGEE. Trimming took off 3 bases at V and 9 bases at J, with 13 bases between the two ends. CDR3 sequence: CASSAPGEGEQFF. In nucleotides, the CDR3 is TGTGCCAGCAGCGCCCCAGGGGAGGGTGAGCAGTTCTTC.

As regards this clone: Other DNA sequences in the same sample also yield this CDR3. The V call is TRBV19, the J call TRBJ2-3, with TRBD2 matching 9 bases. The V and J ends lost 1 base and 2 bases, in that order; junction bases with no gene match: 4. This CDR3 comprises 16 residues. Germline V gene data show CDR1 as LNHDA and CDR2 as SQIVND (reference sequence). The CDR3: CASSIGLAVLTDTQYF. CDR3 nucleotides: TGTGCCAGTAGTATAGGACTAGCGGTACTCACAGATACGCAGTATTTT.